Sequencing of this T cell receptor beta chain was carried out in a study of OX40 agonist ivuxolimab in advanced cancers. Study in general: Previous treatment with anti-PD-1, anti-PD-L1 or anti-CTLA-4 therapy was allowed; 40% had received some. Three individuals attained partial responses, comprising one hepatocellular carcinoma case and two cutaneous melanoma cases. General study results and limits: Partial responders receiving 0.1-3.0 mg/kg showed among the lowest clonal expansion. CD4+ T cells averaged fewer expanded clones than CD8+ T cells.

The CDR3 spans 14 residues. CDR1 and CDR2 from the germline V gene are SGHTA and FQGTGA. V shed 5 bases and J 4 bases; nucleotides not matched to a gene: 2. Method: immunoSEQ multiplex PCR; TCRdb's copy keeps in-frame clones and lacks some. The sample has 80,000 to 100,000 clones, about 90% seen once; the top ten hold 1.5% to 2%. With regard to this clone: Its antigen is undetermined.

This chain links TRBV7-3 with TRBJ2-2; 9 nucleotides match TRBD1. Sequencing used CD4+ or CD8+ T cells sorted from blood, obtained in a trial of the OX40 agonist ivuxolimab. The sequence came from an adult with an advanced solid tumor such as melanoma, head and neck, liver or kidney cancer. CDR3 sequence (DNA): TGTGCCAGCAGCGAGGGACAGGGCACCGGGGAGCTGTTTTTT. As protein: CASSEGQGTGELFF.